What follows is one T cell receptor (beta chain) and its context. Here immunoSEQ multiplex PCR was the method, and the copy in TCRdb shows in-frame clones only, minus some. The sample includes about 49,000 clones, 85% of them seen just once. CDR1 and CDR2 from the germline V gene are SEHNR and FQNEAQ (reference sequence). The CDR3 length is 16 residues. With 6 bases clipped from V and 1 base from J, the junction kept 11 bases outside the gene matches. The data stem from a study of radiotherapy plus CTLA-4 blockade in lung cancer. The sample consisted of peripheral blood, taken from a patient treated with radiotherapy plus ipilimumab. The TCR sequence derives from a human donor with non-small cell lung cancer whose response to radiotherapy plus ipilimumab could not be evaluated. V usage is TRBV7-9 and J usage is TRBJ1-2, with TRBD1 identical over 7 bases. The CDR3 sequence: CASRADTDRRNYGYTF. Written as DNA, the CDR3 is TGTGCCAGCAGGGCCGACACGGACAGGCGTAACTATGGCTACACCTTC.